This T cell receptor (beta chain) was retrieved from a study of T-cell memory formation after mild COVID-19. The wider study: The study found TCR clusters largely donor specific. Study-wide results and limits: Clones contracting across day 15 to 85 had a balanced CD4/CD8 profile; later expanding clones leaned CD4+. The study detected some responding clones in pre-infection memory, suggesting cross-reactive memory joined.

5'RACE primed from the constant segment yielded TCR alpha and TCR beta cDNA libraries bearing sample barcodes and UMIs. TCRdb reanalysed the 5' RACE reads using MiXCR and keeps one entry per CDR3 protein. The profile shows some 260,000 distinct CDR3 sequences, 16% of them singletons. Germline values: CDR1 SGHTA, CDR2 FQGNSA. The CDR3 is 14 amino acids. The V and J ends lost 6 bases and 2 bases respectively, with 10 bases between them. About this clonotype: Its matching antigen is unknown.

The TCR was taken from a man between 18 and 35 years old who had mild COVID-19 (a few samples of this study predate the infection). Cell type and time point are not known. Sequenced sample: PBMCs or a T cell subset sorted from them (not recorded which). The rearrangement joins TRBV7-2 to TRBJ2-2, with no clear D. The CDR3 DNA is TGTGCCAGCAGTTCGACGCTTAACACCGGGGAGCTGTTTTTT. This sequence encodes CASSSTLNTGELFF.